One and the same sample provided the 8 T cell receptor beta chains below, sequenced in a study of OX40 agonist ivuxolimab in advanced cancers. Libraries were prepared by immunoSEQ multiplex PCR; TCRdb keeps only in-frame clonotypes and omits some of them. The data contain 40,000 or so clones, roughly 82% of them singletons. Here the sequenced sample was CD4+ or CD8+ T cells sorted from blood, taken in a trial of the OX40 agonist ivuxolimab. The origin of the receptors is an adult with an advanced solid tumor such as melanoma, head and neck, liver or kidney cancer.

The table lists this clone with a count of one. The chain combines TRBV11-2 with TRBJ2-7; tentative D call: TRBD2 (5 bases). V was trimmed by 3 bases and J by 0 bases, leaving 12 bases between them. The CDR3 is made up of 15 amino acids. Germline V CDR1 and CDR2: SGHAT, FQNNGV. DNA for the CDR3: TGTGCCAGCAGCTTGGGCGGAGGTCGCTCCTACGAGCAGTACTTC. Its protein is CASSLGGGRSYEQYF.

This chain links TRBV6-1 with TRBJ1-2; D gene ambiguous. V was pared by 1 base and J by 2 bases, with 14 bases between. This CDR3 is built from 16 residues. Per germline, CDR1 MNHNS and CDR2 SASEGT. The CDR3 DNA sequence: TGTGCCAGCAGTGAAGTCATCAAGGATCCCAACTATGGCTACACCTTC. Residues: CASSEVIKDPNYGYTF.

The V and J genes are TRBV5-1 and TRBJ2-7; 9 bases are shared with TRBD1. The germline gives CDR1 SGHRS, CDR2 YFSETQ. The CDR3 is 13 amino acids. V dropped 5 bases and J dropped 5; count of bases not matched to a gene: 5. The CDR3 spells CASRRQGDHEQYF. CDR3 nucleotides: TGCGCCAGCAGACGACAGGGGGATCACGAGCAGTACTTC.

This clone has a handful of counts. V usage is TRBV7-2 and J usage is TRBJ2-2, with unresolved D. The CDR3 totals 14 residues. Trimming took off 1 base at V and 1 base at J, with 4 bases between the two ends. Germline V gives CDR1 SGHTA, CDR2 FQGNSA. The CDR3 loop reads CASSLGRNTGELFF. The CDR3 DNA reads as TGTGCCAGCAGCTTAGGCCGGAACACCGGGGAGCTGTTTTTT.

This clone was seen a single time. The CDR3: CASSPDSFGYNEQFF. The CDR3 nucleotides are TGTGCCAGCAGCCCGGACAGTTTTGGTTACAATGAGCAGTTCTTC. This chain joins TRBV7-9 and TRBJ2-1; perhaps TRBD1 as D (6 bases). This CDR3 contains 15 residues. Trimming pared 5 bases from V and 4 bases from J, leaving 15 bases between. CDR1 and CDR2 (germline): SEHNR, FQNEAQ (reference sequence).

In its sample, this clone was seen once. The V gene is TRBV19, the J gene TRBJ2-1; 14 bases match TRBD2. This CDR3 is built from 15 residues. V lost 5 bases to trimming and J lost 10 bases; unmatched junction nucleotides: 7. Germline CDR1 reads LNHDA; CDR2 reads SQIVND (reference sequence). CDR3: CASSLTSGGVAEQFF. In DNA form, the CDR3 reads TGTGCCAGTAGTCTGACTAGCGGGGGGGTCGCGGAGCAGTTCTTC.

V usage is TRBV28 and J usage is TRBJ1-1, with unresolved D. The germline V and J ends were trimmed by 6 bases and 0 bases, with 2 bases remaining between them. The CDR3 runs to 11 residues. Germline lookup yields CDR1 MDHEN and CDR2 SYDVKM. The CDR3 DNA reads TGTGCCAGCAGCATGAACACTGAAGCTTTCTTT. Translated: CASSMNTEAFF.

The V gene is TRBV9, the J gene TRBJ2-5; D is undetermined. Germline V gives CDR1 SGDLS, CDR2 YYNGEE. V gave up 4 bases and J gave up 1 base, with 11 bases separating them. The CDR3 extends over 14 amino acids. The CDR3 region is CASSIDLLQETQYF. CDR3 nucleotides: TGTGCCAGCAGCATTGACCTTCTCCAAGAGACCCAGTACTTC.